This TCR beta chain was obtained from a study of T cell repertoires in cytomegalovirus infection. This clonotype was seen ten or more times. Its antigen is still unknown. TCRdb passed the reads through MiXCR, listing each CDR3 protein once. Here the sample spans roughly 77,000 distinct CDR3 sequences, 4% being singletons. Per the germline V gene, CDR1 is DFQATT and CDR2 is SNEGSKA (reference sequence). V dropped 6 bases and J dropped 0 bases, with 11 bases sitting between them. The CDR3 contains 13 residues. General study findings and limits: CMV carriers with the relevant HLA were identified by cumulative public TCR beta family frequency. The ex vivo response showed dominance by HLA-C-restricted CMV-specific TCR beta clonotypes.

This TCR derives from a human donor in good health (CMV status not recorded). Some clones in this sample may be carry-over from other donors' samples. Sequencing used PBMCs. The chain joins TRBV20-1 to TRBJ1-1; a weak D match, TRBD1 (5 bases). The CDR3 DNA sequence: TGCAGTGCAGCCGGGACGGTGAACACTGAAGCTTTCTTT. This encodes CSAAGTVNTEAFF.